The present T cell receptor beta chain was sequenced within a study of blood T cells in healthy people across ages (dated by TCRdb to 2015 to 2017). With respect to the entire study: In model experiments, template switching captured roughly one uniquely barcoded TCR beta cDNA molecule for every two T cells. Age-related changes in TCR beta repertoire diversity were measured in the study by deep sequencing normalized with unique cDNA molecular identifiers. The donors were split into four age groups: young (average approximately 16 years), middle-aged (about 40), aged (over 55) and long-lived (approximately 80). To avoid experimental bias, donors of different ages were spread randomly across the sequencing lanes. For two donors (one aged 18 to 29 and one aged 80 or older), the study analyzed two additional independent replicas of 1 million unique cDNA reads from the same blood draw. What the work shows at the level of the full study, not this receptor alone: Observed TCR beta diversity correlated strongly with the percentage of naive T cells measured by flow cytometry. Compared with the aged group, more naive CD4+ T cells, fewer expanded clones and increased TCR diversity were shown by the long-lived group, suggesting age selection. Because profiling used bulk unsorted PBMCs, naive and antigen-experienced compartments could not be compared conclusively. As age increased, observed TCR beta diversity per million T cells dropped in a roughly linear way, and a significant reduction was already evident by age 40. Donor CMV infection status was unknown, potentially confounding age-related changes in expanded clonotypes. Estimates of total diversity based on one million sequenced T cells were regarded as lower bounds and as underestimates.

Counted from cysteine to phenylalanine, this CDR3 has 15 amino acids. Of the read, only the CDR3 DNA is kept; its 45 bases are in frame from base 1. Cut back by 0 bases and 2 bases, the V and J ends lie 11 bases apart. CDR1 and CDR2 were assigned from the germline V gene as SGDLS and YYNGEE. This clonotype was picked up a small number of times. The antigen it binds to is not known. No much larger clone is present one base from it, and per-base qualities are unavailable. The donors were roughly 40 Caucasian individuals from Russia, aged roughly 6 to 100 years, who were systemically healthy. Around 10 milliliters of peripheral blood were drawn from each donor into EDTA-treated Vacutainer tubes. Ficoll-Paque density-gradient centrifugation was used to isolate PBMCs, with at least 7 million per sample. Trizol reagent was used to extract total RNA from the PBMCs, yielding at least 6 micrograms per sample. For every donor, an aliquot of PBMCs went through flow cytometry to measure the percentages of naive CD45RAhigh/CD27high T cells.

Libraries were constructed by 5' RACE. TCRdb shows the sequencer as Illumina HiSeq 2500. The second PCR ran for about 6 to 12 cycles and used a J-beta primer mix along with a sample-barcoded 5' primer. A template-switch 5' adaptor carrying 12 random nucleotides introduced a unique molecular identifier onto each TCR beta cDNA molecule. At least 3 million CDR3-containing paired-end reads were obtained from each sample. All of the RNA was converted into first-strand cDNA using the Mint cDNA synthesis kit, with a TRBC-specific oligonucleotide serving as the primer. After uracil-DNA glycosylase treatment, a first 18-cycle PCR used universal primers M1SS and BC2_uni_R on all cDNA. Processing in the source paper ran as follows. For normalization, 1 million high-quality reads, each with a distinct molecular identifier, were randomly selected from each sample. Instead of being binned into consensus sequences, reads that shared molecular identifiers were thrown out. MiTCR, set to a Q25 quality threshold and the strictest error-elimination algorithm, was used for CDR3 identification, clonotype clustering and error correction. A nonparametric unseen species model with Euler transformation was used to estimate lower-bound total TCR beta diversity. The raw public data were reprocessed by TCRdb itself: fastp quality trimming at Q25, MiXCR clonotype calling, in-frame beta chains only. When rows share a CDR3 protein, they turn into one entry using the most common DNA and genes. TCRdb, rather than the study authors, made the V and J calls. The sample yields about 1 million distinct CDR3 sequences; around 43% were counted once. The ten top clones hold approximately 17% of the sample.

This sequence originates from a woman between 55 and 75 years old in good health. The chain joins TRBV9 to TRBJ1-2; the D segment could be TRBD1, given 6 matching bases. The sequencing sample was made of blood. The CDR3 here reads CASSVEDSRNYGYTF. In nucleotides, the sequence is TGTGCCAGCAGCGTAGAGGACAGTAGGAACTATGGCTACACCTTC.